This T cell receptor beta chain came from a study of regulatory T cells in long-lasting Graves disease. Combining iRepertoire HTBI primers with Arm-PCR of CDR3 regions, the authors built TCR beta libraries. MiXCR was run by TCRdb on the multiplex PCR reads, yielding one entry per CDR3 protein. This sample has hundreds of thousands of distinct CDR3 sequences, with less than 25% found just once. This clonotype was observed many times. The antigen is unknown. Noted time point: persistent/refractory GD, antithyroid drugs over 5 years with positive TRAb. Isolated PBMC RNA provided the starting material for the TCR library. Study-wide results and limits: Persistent disease was associated with favored TRBV28 usage and with favored use of TRBJ1-2 and TRBJ2-5. Accuracy was possibly reduced by small sample size.

There are 15 residues in the CDR3. Germline CDR1 PRHDT, CDR2 FYEKMQ (reference sequence). V lost 4 bases and J lost 0, with 13 bases in between. The receptor was isolated from a female donor with Graves disease. The input for sequencing was peripheral blood mononuclear cells (PBMCs), taken when the disease was refractory, from a patient treated with antithyroid drugs. This chain links TRBV13 with TRBJ2-7; D is perhaps TRBD2 (6 bases). As DNA, the CDR3 is TGTGCCAGCAGCTCCACCCTGCGGGACTCCTACGAGCAGTACTTC. Amino acid sequence: CASSSTLRDSYEQYF.